The rows below give T cell receptor beta chains drawn from one sample of a study of blood T cell repertoires in COVID-19. Data came from immunoSEQ multiplex PCR; TCRdb stores just in-frame clones and leaves some out. The sample records approximately 290,000 clones, approximately 90% being singletons. Source material: peripheral blood. The receptors shown here come from a woman aged 55-70 years with acute or convalescent COVID-19. CDR3s include the opening cysteine and the closing phenylalanine or tryptophan. Fields, in order: CDR3 DNA, CDR3 protein, V gene, J gene, clone size, D gene. D genes are given only for firm matches. Clone size, where shown, is once, few, many, or a class for clones that have expanded.

TGTGCCATCCGGCAAGGGGTGAACACTGAAGCTTTCTTT	CAIRQGVNTEAFF	TRBV10-3	TRBJ1-1	NA	NA
TGTGCCAGCAGTCGACTTAATTCACCCCTCCACTTT	CASSRLNSPLHF	TRBV6-5	TRBJ1-6	NA	NA
TGCGCCAGCAGCCCACACTCAGGGGAACGGAACACTGAAGCTTTCTTT	CASSPHSGERNTEAFF	TRBV5-1	TRBJ1-1	NA	NA
TGTGCCATCAGAAACGGGGGGTCTGACACAGATACGCAGTATTTT	CAIRNGGSDTDTQYF	TRBV10-3	TRBJ2-3	NA	TRBD2
TGTGCCAGCAGCCTCCCGCCGACGGGGGACTATGGCTACACCTTC	CASSLPPTGDYGYTF	TRBV5-4	TRBJ1-2	few	NA
TGTGCCAGCAGCTTGAGCGCTCTAGCGACCTACGAGCAGTACTTC	CASSLSALATYEQYF	TRBV5-4	TRBJ2-7	NA	NA
TGTGCCAGCAGCTTATGGACAGGGTCTGAAAAACTGTTTTTT	CASSLWTGSEKLFF	TRBV7-8	TRBJ1-4	NA	TRBD1
TGTGCCAGCAGCCCAGGACAGGGGGCAGCGGTCACTGAAGCTTTCTTT	CASSPGQGAAVTEAFF	TRBV3-1/TRBV3-2	TRBJ1-1	NA	TRBD1
TGTGCCAGGGGAGGGGGTCCGGGCTACACCTTC	CARGGGPGYTF	TRBV21-1	TRBJ1-2	NA	NA
TGTGCCAGTAGTCCTAGGGGGAATCAGCCCCAGCATTTT	CASSPRGNQPQHF	TRBV19	TRBJ1-5	NA	NA
TGTGCCAGCAGCGTCGCGCCGGGGGCAGATACGCAGTATTTT	CASSVAPGADTQYF	TRBV9	TRBJ2-3	NA	NA
TGTGCCAGCAGCTCCGGACAGGGGTACCAGCCCCAGCATTTT	CASSSGQGYQPQHF	TRBV7-2	TRBJ1-5	NA	TRBD1
TGTGCCAGCAGCTTGGTAGCAGGGAGGGAGACCCAGTACTTC	CASSLVAGRETQYF	TRBV5-6	TRBJ2-5	once	NA
TGTGCCTGGAGTCCGGTGTCAAACACTGAAGCTTTCTTT	CAWSPVSNTEAFF	TRBV30	TRBJ1-1	NA	NA
TGTGCCAGCGGACTAGAGGGGACCGGGGAGCTGTTTTTT	CASGLEGTGELFF	TRBV6-4	TRBJ2-2	NA	TRBD2
TGTGCCAGCAGCTTAGGGACTAGCGGGAGCGGAGATACGCAGTATTTT	CASSLGTSGSGDTQYF	TRBV7-8	TRBJ2-3	few	TRBD2
TGTGCCAGTAGGGACAGGGGGCATCATGGCTACACCTTC	CASRDRGHHGYTF	TRBV19	TRBJ1-2	NA	TRBD1
TGTGCCAGCAGACCGGACAGGGATGGGCAGCCCCAGCATTTT	CASRPDRDGQPQHF	TRBV6-5	TRBJ1-5	NA	TRBD1
TGTGCCAGCAGCCGATATGGACAGGGATACGAGCAGTACTTC	CASSRYGQGYEQYF	TRBV6-2/TRBV6-3	TRBJ2-7	once	TRBD1
TGTGCCAGCAGCTCTACTAGCGGGAGGTACCAAGAGACCCAGTACTTC	CASSSTSGRYQETQYF	TRBV5-4	TRBJ2-5	few	TRBD2
TGTGCCAGCAGCTTAGGGACAGGGAATCAGCCCCAGCATTTT	CASSLGTGNQPQHF	TRBV5-6	TRBJ1-5	few	TRBD1
TGTGCCAGCTCAGTCTCCGTACAGGGGGGATGGAACACTGAAGCTTTCTTT	CASSVSVQGGWNTEAFF	TRBV18	TRBJ1-1	NA	TRBD1
TGTGCCAGCAGCCAAGAATCGTCAGCTAGCTCCTACGAGCAGTACTTC	CASSQESSASSYEQYF	TRBV4-2	TRBJ2-7	NA	NA
TGCAGCGTGTCGGGACAGACCGGGGAGCTGTTTTTT	CSVSGQTGELFF	TRBV29-1	TRBJ2-2	NA	TRBD1
TGTGCCAGTAGTATTTGGGCAGACACTGAAGCTTTCTTT	CASSIWADTEAFF	TRBV19	TRBJ1-1	NA	NA
TGTGCCAGCAGCTCCACTAGCGGGAGTTACTACGAGCAGTACTTC	CASSSTSGSYYEQYF	TRBV5-5	TRBJ2-7	NA	TRBD2
TGCGCCAGCAGCTCTCAAGCGGGGGCCTACAATGAGCAGTTCTTC	CASSSQAGAYNEQFF	TRBV5-1	TRBJ2-1	NA	TRBD2
TGTGCCAGCTCGCCGGGACAGATGAACACTGAAGCTTTCTTT	CASSPGQMNTEAFF	TRBV18	TRBJ1-1	NA	TRBD1
TGCGCCAGCACAAACAGGGGCCCAGGGGACAAGCTGTTTTTT	CASTNRGPGDKLFF	TRBV5-1	TRBJ1-4	NA	TRBD1
TGCGCCAGCAGTCCACCCGCGGCGGCCTACTCCTACGAGCAGTACTTC	CASSPPAAAYSYEQYF	TRBV23-1	TRBJ2-7	NA	NA
TGTGCCAGCAGTCTTTCCCAAGCGGGGAACACAGATACGCAGTATTTT	CASSLSQAGNTDTQYF	TRBV28	TRBJ2-3	NA	TRBD2
TGTGCCAGCAGTTTTTACGGGAACACCGGGGAGCTGTTTTTT	CASSFYGNTGELFF	TRBV27	TRBJ2-2	NA	NA
TGTGCCAGCAGCGCTGGACAGGGGGCTTCACCCCTCCACTTT	CASSAGQGASPLHF	TRBV5-5	TRBJ1-6	NA	TRBD1
TGTGCCAGCTCCGTGGACAGGGTGAGCGATGAGCAGTTCTTC	CASSVDRVSDEQFF	TRBV18	TRBJ2-1	NA	TRBD1
TGCGCCAGCAGCTGGAGCGGGGATTCCTACGAGCAGTACTTC	CASSWSGDSYEQYF	TRBV5-1	TRBJ2-7	NA	TRBD2
TGTGCCAGCTCGCTCCTAGCGGGGGGAACACTCACAGATACGCAGTATTTT	CASSLLAGGTLTDTQYF	TRBV18	TRBJ2-3	NA	TRBD2
TGTGCCAGCGGGGTAGGGACAGGGCTGTTTTTT	CASGVGTGLFF	TRBV28	TRBJ1-4	NA	TRBD1
TGTGCCAGCAGCCCCGGGACAGAAATTAACTATGGCTACACCTTC	CASSPGTEINYGYTF	TRBV7-3	TRBJ1-2	NA	TRBD1
TGTGCCAGCTCACCACGGGGGGACAGTCGAGGAAACACCATATATTTT	CASSPRGDSRGNTIYF	TRBV18	TRBJ1-3	NA	TRBD1
TGCAGTGCCAGAAGCGAAAAACTGTTTTTT	CSARSEKLFF	TRBV20-1	TRBJ1-4	NA	NA
TGTGCCAGCAATCCCCGGTCAACCAACACTGAAGCTTTCTTT	CASNPRSTNTEAFF	TRBV6-5	TRBJ1-1	once	NA
TGTGCCAGCAGCTTACAGGGGTCTGAGACCCAGTACTTC	CASSLQGSETQYF	TRBV11-3	TRBJ2-5	NA	NA
TGTGCCAGCAGCCCAGACAGACTAACTAATGAAAAACTGTTTTTT	CASSPDRLTNEKLFF	TRBV7-6	TRBJ1-4	NA	NA
TGTGCCAGCAGTTTTGGAGGGCCCCCAGAGCAGTACTTC	CASSFGGPPEQYF	TRBV28	TRBJ2-7	once	NA
TGTGCCACGTCGACCGGGACAGGGGAAAAACTGTTTTTT	CATSTGTGEKLFF	TRBV24-1	TRBJ1-4	few	TRBD1
TGTGCCAGCAGCCGAGGGACTAGCGGCTCCTACGAGCAGTACTTC	CASSRGTSGSYEQYF	TRBV3-1/TRBV3-2	TRBJ2-7	NA	TRBD2
TGTGCCAGCAGCCCGGGGGGGGAGACCCAGTACTTC	CASSPGGETQYF	TRBV6-5	TRBJ2-5	once	TRBD2
TGTGCCTGGGACAGGTCGAACACTGAAGCTTTCTTT	CAWDRSNTEAFF	TRBV30	TRBJ1-1	NA	NA
TGTGCCAGCAGCCAGAACCCGGGGGGGTATGGCTACACCTTC	CASSQNPGGYGYTF	TRBV3-1/TRBV3-2	TRBJ1-2	NA	NA
TGTGCCAGCAGCCTTCGACAGGGACCCTTTGTGACCCAGTACTTC	CASSLRQGPFVTQYF	TRBV7-8	TRBJ2-5	NA	TRBD1
TGTGCCAGCAGCTTAACAGAGCGACAGTGGTACAATGAGCAGTTCTTC	CASSLTERQWYNEQFF	TRBV5-6	TRBJ2-1	NA	NA
TGTGCCAGCAGTTACTCGTCTCGGGGTGGCTACACCTTC	CASSYSSRGGYTF	TRBV6-5	TRBJ1-2	NA	NA
TGTGCCAGCGGGACTAGGCAGGGTGGTGGGGAAAAACTGTTTTTT	CASGTRQGGGEKLFF	TRBV28	TRBJ1-4	NA	NA
TGTGCCAGCAGTCAAATGACAGCCGTCTATAATTCACCCCTCCACTTT	CASSQMTAVYNSPLHF	TRBV28	TRBJ1-6	NA	NA